This entry concerns a single T cell receptor beta chain. The limits of the CDR3 on the DNA are not certain, so only TCRdb's listed CDR3 is given. The CDR3 region is 11 residues in length, termini included. Per the germline V gene, CDR1 is SNHLY and CDR2 is FYNNEI. This sample stems from a study of T cells in Graves' hyperthyroidism and ophthalmopathy. Amplified TCR beta CDR3 regions derived from RNA transcripts. TCR CDR3 regions were first amplified by RT-PCR with HTBI primers. Via MiXCR, TCRdb re-called the multiplex PCR reads, giving one row per CDR3 protein. The sample holds 150,000 to 200,000 distinct CDR3 sequences, 8% to 9.5% seen once.

The sequenced material came from blood. The V and J genes are TRBV2 and TRBJ2-5. The TCR originated in a woman aged 18-29 years with Graves' hyperthyroidism that later progressed to Graves' ophthalmopathy. The CDR3 is CASSSSETQYF.